This record concerns one T cell receptor (beta chain) sequence. Its specificity is not known. This sample is drawn from a study of OX40 agonist ivuxolimab in advanced cancers. Study at large: Prior therapy, whether anti-PD-1, anti-PD-L1 or anti-CTLA-4, was allowed, and about 39% had some. General study points: Expanded peripheral T cells had an undetermined antigen specificity.

CDR1 and CDR2 from the germline V gene are SGHDN and FVKESK. This CDR3 has 16 residues. V shed 0 bases and J 11 bases; nucleotides not matched to a gene: 13. The protocol was immunoSEQ multiplex PCR, while the TCRdb copy is restricted to in-frame clones and leaves out a portion. The sample records about 52,000 clones, about 88% being singletons. The source material was CD4+ or CD8+ T cells sorted from blood, sampled in a trial of the OX40 agonist ivuxolimab. This chain links TRBV14 with TRBJ2-1; TRBD2 matches at 7 bases. The receptor was derived from an adult with an advanced solid tumor such as melanoma, head and neck, liver or kidney cancer. In nucleotides, the CDR3 is TGTGCCAGCAGCCAAGATCATGGGACTAAGCGGGGTAAGCAGTTCTTC. This translates into CASSQDHGTKRGKQFF.